Reported below is one TCR beta chain. Trimming removed 6 bases at V and 4 bases at J, with 12 bases between. CDR3 size: 13 residues. CDR1 is LNHDA and CDR2 is SQIVND in the germline V gene (reference sequence). TCRB transcripts that were expressed got sequenced, as all of the isolated RNA had been reverse transcribed. Libraries were prepared by immunoSEQ multiplex PCR; TCRdb keeps only in-frame clonotypes and omits some of them. The repertoire holds around 250,000 clones, with around a quarter as singletons. These data are taken from a study of beta chain features in type 1 diabetes. Sequences were obtained from central memory CD4+ T cells from blood. The sequence was obtained from a man aged 25 to 40 in good health. The rearrangement links TRBV19 to TRBJ2-5; D tentatively fits TRBD1 or TRBD2 (5 bases each). The CDR3 spells CASSAGTVETQYF. CDR3 sequence (DNA): TGTGCCAGTAGCGCAGGGACGGTAGAGACCCAGTACTTC. Full variable domain (outside the CDR3, taken from reference TRBV19 and TRBJ2-5): DGGITQSPKYLFRKEGQNVTLSCEQNLNHDAMYWYRQDPGQGLRLIYYSQIVNDFQKGDIAEGYSVSREKKESFPLTVTSAQKNPTAFYLCASSAGTVETQYFGPGTRLLVL.